This entry is about one T cell receptor (beta chain). This clonotype was picked up a small number of times. The antigen it binds to is not known. No much larger clone is present one base from it, and per-base qualities are unavailable. Receptor amplification or capture employed 5' RACE. The sample was run on an Illumina HiSeq 2000. A universal primer binding site was added through template switching, and the final cDNA carried a unique molecular identifier so that TCR cDNA molecules could be counted accurately. Specific primers in the conserved constant-segment region were used to synthesize first-strand cDNA for the TCR alpha and beta chains. Each cDNA library was double barcoded, with a SMART-Mk sample barcode plus Illumina barcodes, to control for contamination. TruSeq adapter sequences, together with Illumina sample barcodes, were added in two successive PCR steps. TCR alpha and beta cDNA libraries were sequenced on the Illumina HiSeq platform with custom primers. The study's processing was this. MiGEC processed the raw reads to extract unique molecular identifiers, while MiXCR was used to determine the CDR3 positions. For each individual, recombination models were inferred using an EM algorithm with the repgenHMM and IGoR tools. The tcR package in R was used for shared clonotype analysis, with sharing normalized by the product of cloneset sizes. To study raw recombination without the effects of thymic and clonal selection, out-of-frame nonproductive sequences were analyzed. The raw public data were reprocessed by TCRdb itself: fastp quality trimming at Q25, MiXCR clonotype calling, in-frame beta chains only. Each CDR3 protein appears once, grouped with its most common genes and DNA. For this entry, the V and J calls and clone size follow TCRdb and not the study's own pipeline. The sample table contains under 900,000 distinct CDR3 sequences; only one count was recorded for approximately 13% of them. Around 1.5% of the sample is held by the ten biggest clonotypes.

This sample is part of a study of identical twins (TCRdb year 2016). For the study in its entirety: To test whether fetal clonotypes persist, the study used deep sequencing on TCR alpha and beta repertoires from monozygotic twins, unrelated adults of various ages, and cord blood. To rule out contamination, the twin experiments were replicated at different times with different library preparation protocols. The research as a whole found: Fewer insertions were carried by abundant cord blood beta clonotypes, a similar but weaker trend appeared in young adult naive repertoires, and no such trend appeared in memory repertoires. Compared with coincidental sharing between unrelated individuals, out-of-frame TCR alpha sequences shared between twins had an excess of sequences with low generation probability. In monozygotic twins, recombination models systematically underestimated out-of-frame TCR alpha sharing, but the models matched the sharing seen between unrelated individuals. In beta out-of-frame sequences, excess twin sharing was weaker, because having fewer shared sequences lowered the signal-to-noise ratio. Invariant T cells such as MAIT and iNKT could partly confound zero-insertion analyses, although diverse VJ usage argued against such confounding for most clonotypes. Because the same donors could not be followed over many years, the conclusions depended on cross-sectional statistical analysis.

The CDR3 has 14 amino acids, counting the end cysteine and phenylalanine. Of the read, only the CDR3 DNA is kept; its 42 bases are in frame from base 1. CDR1 and CDR2 are drawn from the germline V gene: SQVTM, ANQGSEA. V loses 6 bases, J loses 0 bases, and the germline ends lie 15 bases apart. All donors were healthy Caucasians. Three pairs of female monozygotic twins, all aged roughly 18 to 30 years, made up the twin cohort. Peripheral blood mononuclear cells were used as the source from which RNA for TCR libraries was isolated. These data also formed part of another study, on yellow fever vaccine responses in identical twins. Per that second paper: The T cell response to vaccination in identical twins was reported by the authors to appear partly convergent and partly personalized. In identical twins, the study followed T cell clones that responded to the vaccine with precision.

The V gene is TRBV29-1 and the J gene is TRBJ2-7; TRBD1 might be the D gene, on 6 matching bases. The receptor's source is a woman aged 18-35 years in good health. Sequencing input: PBMCs. The DNA sequence reads TGCAGCGTACAGGACAGCCTCTTCTCCTACGAGCAGTACTTC. This translates into CSVQDSLFSYEQYF.